This T cell receptor beta chain emerged from a study of T-cell memory formation after mild COVID-19. At the level of the study: The study found TCR clusters largely donor specific. Study-level findings and limits: Clones that shrank (day 15 to 85) were balanced CD4/CD8, whereas later expanders leaned CD4+. Clones which contracted sat mainly in CM and EM if CD4+, and in EMRA if CD8+.

This clonotype showed up many times. Its target is unknown. 5'RACE, which relied on constant-segment primers, yielded TCR alpha and TCR beta cDNA libraries carrying sample barcodes and UMIs. TCRdb recomputed calls from the 5' RACE reads with MiXCR, one row per CDR3 protein. There are about 200,000 distinct CDR3 sequences in the sample; more than 8% occur only once, and 3.5% to 4% lies in the top ten. After removal of 5 bases from V and 10 bases from J, the junction contained 10 bases not matched to a gene. Germline CDR1 reads SGHVS; CDR2 reads FNYEAQ. The CDR3 is 14 amino acids. The sample was PBMCs or a T cell subset sorted from them (not recorded which). This clonotype was sampled from a man younger than 30 who had mild COVID-19 (a few samples of this study predate the infection). Cell type and time point are not known. The rearrangement links TRBV7-6 to TRBJ2-3, with TRBD1 matching 9 bases. DNA for the CDR3: TGTGCCAGCAGCCCGGGGACAGGGACAAAGGCGCAGTATTTT. Its protein is CASSPGTGTKAQYF.